This passage covers 22 T cell receptor beta chains from one sample sequenced in a study of CD8+ T cells in alopecia areata. The pooled cutaneous lymph node cells were sorted using several markers (CD4, CD8alpha, NKG2D, NKG2ACE and others). RNA was isolated and reverse transcribed to cDNA, the sequencing template. This table comes from immunoSEQ multiplex PCR, and its TCRdb copy is limited to in-frame clones, with some not included. The sample has 200,000 to 300,000 clones, none seen only once. The specimen was CD4+ T cells sorted from a lymph node. The receptors shown here come from a C3H/HeJ mouse with alopecia areata. For this mouse line, the MHC haplotype is H2-k.

Notes on this clone: Gene names follow the mouse nomenclature. The CDR3 end is not reached by the read, which stops 4 residues before it; the germline J gene fills it in. This sample also contains other DNA sequences that code for the same CDR3. The chain links TRBV13-1 to TRBJ2-5; D remains ambiguous. Trimming pared 1 base from V and 3 bases from J, leaving 6 bases between. The CDR3 is made up of 13 amino acids. Per the germline V gene, CDR1 is NSHNY and CDR2 is SYGAGN. The CDR3 loop reads CASSDPQQDTQYF. The covered CDR3 bases are TGTGCCAGCAGTGATCCCCAGCAAGAC.

This clone turned up a few times. Gene names are mouse gene names. The DNA ends 4 residues before the CDR3 does, and the rest of the CDR3 is filled in from the germline J gene. J is TRBJ2-3 and V is TRBV13-3, with D possibly being TRBD2 (6 bases). CDR1 NNHDY and CDR2 SYVADS come from the germline V gene. This CDR3 has 13 amino acids. Trimming cost V 6 bases and J 3 bases, with 11 bases left between them. The DNA read from the CDR3 is TGTGCCAGCACCCTGGGGAAGGCAGAA. Encoded protein: CASTLGKAE. In full, the CDR3 is CASTLGKAETLYF.

A remark on this clone: Gene names are mouse gene names. The read halts 4 residues ahead of the CDR3 end, with the missing end drawn from the germline J gene. The rearrangement links TRBV13-2 to TRBJ2-7; tentatively, D is TRBD2 (6 bases). Germline V gene data show CDR1 as NNHNN and CDR2 as SYGAGS (reference sequence). CDR3 length: 15 amino acids. Trimming pared 3 bases from V and 0 bases from J, leaving 13 bases between. The CDR3 sequence is CASGVPGLSSYEQYF. CDR3 DNA, as far as it was read: TGTGCCAGCGGTGTCCCGGGACTTAGCTCCTAT.

This clone was recorded a few times. Gene names and germline refer to mouse. With the read ending 4 residues before the CDR3 end, the germline J gene is used to fill in that end. The chain is built from TRBV19 and TRBJ2-3; the match to TRBD2 covers 9 bases. Trimming cost V 0 bases and J 1 base; bases outside gene matches: 3. Germline V gene data show CDR1 as FNHDT and CDR2 as SITEND (reference sequence). The CDR3 sequence is 16 residues long. The DNA read from the CDR3 is TGTGCCAGCAGTATAGCTGGGGGGGTCCGTGCAGAA. Translated: CASSIAGGVRAE. The whole CDR3 protein is CASSIAGGVRAETLYF.

For this clone: Mouse names are used for the genes. The read falls 4 residues short of the CDR3 end, and the missing part is taken from the germline J gene. The same CDR3 also results from other DNA sequences found in this sample. The gene calls are TRBV1 and TRBJ2-1; 9 nucleotides line up with TRBD2. This CDR3 has 16 amino acids. Unmatched junction bases numbered 2, after V lost 0 bases and J lost 2 bases. Germline V gives CDR1 NSQYPW, CDR2 LRSPGD (reference sequence). CDR3 DNA (partial): TGCACCTGCAGTGCAGATCTGGGGGGGGACTATGCT. Amino acids: CTCSADLGGDYA. The CDR3, in full, reads CTCSADLGGDYAEQFF.

This clone has just a few counts. Genes here carry mouse names. The read falls 4 residues short of the CDR3 end, and the missing part is taken from the germline J gene. The sample carries other DNA sequences with the same CDR3. This chain joins TRBV1 and TRBJ2-3, with D perhaps TRBD1 (6 bases). The CDR3 sequence is 15 residues long. Trimming took 0 bases from V and 2 from J, leaving 9 bases between them. Germline-derived CDR1 and CDR2 are NSQYPW and LRSPGD (reference sequence). CDR3 DNA, as far as it was read: TGCACCTGCAGTGCAGACAGGGGTGCTGCAGAA. This encodes CTCSADRGAAE. From start to end, the CDR3 is CTCSADRGAAETLYF.

Of note for this clone: Gene names and germline refer to mouse. The read terminates 3 residues before the CDR3 end, so the remaining end is supplied by the germline J gene. The chain carries TRBV16 and TRBJ1-6; 7 bases map to TRBD1. TRBJ1-6 belongs to the ORF category, with a function that is uncertain. Losses at the gene ends were 0 bases for V and 8 bases for J; bases not matched to a gene: 13. This CDR3 is 18 amino acids long. The germline gives CDR1 SGHSA, CDR2 FRNQAP. The DNA read from the CDR3 is TGTGCAAGCAGCTTAGATTCGAATGTTACAGGGGCTGATTCGCCC. It translates to CASSLDSNVTGADSP. The full CDR3 reads CASSLDSNVTGADSPLYF.

This clone has just a few counts. Mouse germline and gene names are used. The read falls 4 residues short of the CDR3 end, and the missing part is taken from the germline J gene. The V and J genes are TRBV31 and TRBJ2-1, with D unresolved. The germline CDR1 and CDR2 sequences are GKSSPN and SITVG. The CDR3 length is 14 residues. Trimming left V 1 base short and J 3 bases short, with 10 bases between. Incomplete CDR3 DNA: TGTGCCTGGAGTCACCGTGACATCTATGCT. Translating it yields CAWSHRDIYA. The CDR3 in full is CAWSHRDIYAEQFF.

Note on this clone: Gene names denote mouse genes. Read sequence stops 3 residues before the CDR3 end, and the germline J gene provides the missing end. V is TRBV31 and J is TRBJ1-6; TRBD1 matches at 8 bases. TRBJ1-6 has ORF status, its function being uncertain. Trimming cost V 0 bases and J 7 bases; bases outside gene matches: 5. CDR3 length: 15 residues. Germline V lookup: CDR1 GKSSPN, CDR2 SITVG. CDR3 amino acids: CAWSLRTGINSPLYF. The CDR3 DNA, read in part, is TGTGCCTGGAGTCTAAGGACAGGGATAAATTCGCCC.

A remark on this clone: Mouse germline and gene names are used. With the read ending 4 residues before the CDR3 end, the germline J gene is used to fill in that end. Other DNA sequences in this sample translate to the same CDR3. The rearrangement uses TRBV19 and TRBJ1-2; D gene unclear. The CDR3 has 13 amino acids. Trimming left V 3 bases short and J 1 base short, with 7 bases between. Germline CDR1 FNHDT, CDR2 SITEND (reference sequence). CDR3 DNA (partial): TGTGCCAGCAGTACTTCAGGAAACTCC. It encodes CASSTSGNS. The full CDR3 protein reads CASSTSGNSDYTF. Full variable domain (outside the CDR3, taken from reference TRBV19 and TRBJ1-2): GGIITQTPKFLIGQEGQKLTLKCQQNFNHDTMYWYRQDSGKGLRLIYYSITENDLQKGDLSEGYDASREKKSSFSLTVTSAQKNEMAVFLCASSTSGNSDYTFGSGTRLLVI.

This clone has more than one count but fewer than ten. Mouse gene names apply. The read falls 4 residues short of the CDR3 end, and the missing part is taken from the germline J gene. The sample carries other DNA sequences with the same CDR3. V gene TRBV13-1 combines with J gene TRBJ2-3; TRBD1 might be the D (5 bases). CDR3 length: 15 amino acids. The V gene lost 1 base and the J gene lost 1 base, with 10 bases spanning the gap. The germline V gene has CDR1 NSHNY and CDR2 SYGAGN. The CDR3 DNA, read in part, is TGTGCCAGCAGTGATCGGCAGGGTGGTGCAGAA. Translation gives CASSDRQGGAE. The CDR3 in its entirety is CASSDRQGGAETLYF.

This clone has more than one count but fewer than ten. Gene labels here are mouse ones. The read ends 4 residues before the CDR3 terminus; that terminus is restored from the germline J gene. The chain couples TRBV13-3 to TRBJ2-7; 9 positions match TRBD1. CDR3 length: 13 amino acids. Per germline, CDR1 NNHDY and CDR2 SYVADS. The CDR3 spells CASSGDREDEQYF. Incomplete CDR3 DNA: TGTGCCAGCAGTGGGGACAGGGAGGAT.

This clone came up many times. Gene names denote mouse genes. Sequencing ends 4 residues short of the CDR3 end; the germline J gene provides the rest. This chain joins TRBV19 and TRBJ2-2; TRBD1 agrees at 9 bases. The CDR3 loop spans 16 amino acids. CDR1 FNHDT and CDR2 SITEND come from the germline V gene (reference sequence). V trimming: 7 bases; J trimming: 2 bases; junction bases outside the gene matches: 9. The part of the CDR3 DNA that was read is TGTGCCAGCGGTCTACGGGACAGGGAGAACACCGGG. As protein: CASGLRDRENTG. The full CDR3 reads CASGLRDRENTGQLYF.

This clone was detected a few times. These gene names are mouse names. The read ends 3 residues before the CDR3 terminus; that terminus is restored from the germline J gene. V gene TRBV19 combines with J gene TRBJ1-6, with a tentative D call TRBD1 (5 bases). TRBJ1-6 is designated an ORF whose function remains uncertain. The CDR3 is 10 residues long. Per germline, CDR1 FNHDT and CDR2 SITEND (reference sequence). The covered CDR3 bases are TGTGCCAGCAGTCGACAGCGC. This translates into CASSRQR. The CDR3 as a whole reads CASSRQRLYF.

In the case of this clone: Gene names and germline match the mouse. The sequence runs out 4 residues before the end of the CDR3; the remainder is reconstructed from the germline J gene. The chain couples TRBV13-2 to TRBJ2-7, with D possibly being TRBD1 (5 bases). This CDR3 comprises 12 residues. V was clipped by 5 bases and J by 3 bases, with 9 bases between them. The germline V gene encodes CDR1 NNHNN and CDR2 SYGAGS (reference sequence). The CDR3 region is CASGLDSYEQYF. The CDR3 bases that were read are TGTGCCAGCGGGCTCGACAGCTAT.

Points on this clone: The genes are named according to mouse. The CDR3 is cut off 4 residues early in the read; its end comes from the germline J gene. The sample has other DNA sequences that encode this CDR3 too. This chain connects TRBV1 to TRBJ2-5, with 8 positions matching TRBD2. This CDR3 has 15 residues. The V gene end was trimmed by 3 bases and the J gene end by 3 bases; junction bases not matched to a gene: 5. Germline values: CDR1 NSQYPW, CDR2 LRSPGD (reference sequence). CDR3 protein: CTCSALGGGQDTQYF. Incomplete CDR3 DNA: TGCACCTGCAGTGCGCTGGGGGGAGGGCAAGAC. Full variable domain (missing parts from reference TRBV1 and TRBJ2-5): VTLLEQNPRWRLVPRGQAVNLRCILKNSQYPWMSWYQQDLQKQLQWLFTLRSPGDKEVKSLPGADYLATRVTDTELRLQVANMSQGRTLYCTCSALGGGQDTQYFGPGTRLLVL.

This clone has at least ten counts. The gene symbols are mouse symbols. The read finishes 4 residues shy of the CDR3 end, and the germline J gene is used to complete it. The chain is built from TRBV12-1 and TRBJ2-1; TRBD1 aligns across 7 bases. J gave up 5 bases and V 1 base, and 1 base lay outside the gene matches. The germline V gene encodes CDR1 SGHSN and CDR2 HYEKVE. The CDR3 has 13 residues. The CDR3 sequence is CASSLGTDAEQFF. The DNA read from the CDR3 is TGTGCCAGCTCTCTTGGGACAGATGCT.

A remark on this clone: Gene names are the mouse ones. Coverage ceases 4 residues before the CDR3 finishes, and the germline J gene fills in the end. This same CDR3 is encoded by further DNA sequences in the sample. V usage is TRBV17 and J usage is TRBJ2-7; 10 bases map to TRBD2. The V gene's germline CDR1 is MNHDT and CDR2 YYDKIL. The CDR3 has 13 residues. The CDR3 loop is CASSRTGGYEQYF. The CDR3 bases that were read are TGTGCTAGCAGTAGGACTGGGGGGTAT.

Points on this clone: Genes and germline come from the mouse. The same CDR3 can be traced to other DNA sequences in this sample. CDR3: CASSDDRSAETLYF. The sequenced part of the CDR3 DNA is TGTGCCAGCAGTGACGACAGGAGTGCAGAA. The chain is built from TRBV13-3 and TRBJ2-3, with TRBD1 as a possible D gene (6 bases). The CDR3 is cut off 4 residues early in the read; its end comes from the germline J gene. V was pared by 2 bases and J by 0 bases, with 7 bases between. The CDR3 loop spans 14 amino acids. Germline lookup yields CDR1 NNHDY and CDR2 SYVADS.

This clone was counted only a few times. Gene names and germline refer to mouse. The read finishes 4 residues shy of the CDR3 end, and the germline J gene is used to complete it. The V and J genes are TRBV13-3 and TRBJ2-1; no clear D gene. Germline CDR1 NNHDY, CDR2 SYVADS. The CDR3 extends over 13 amino acids. V gave up 1 base and J gave up 3 bases, with 5 bases separating them. The CDR3 loop reads CASSDTAYAEQFF. CDR3 DNA (partial): TGTGCCAGCAGTGATACAGCCTATGCT.

This clone appeared a few times. Gene names refer to mouse genes. The read ends 4 residues early relative to the CDR3; the germline J gene fills the gap. The chain couples TRBV5 to TRBJ2-1; TRBD1 matches at 10 bases. The germline V gene encodes CDR1 LGHNA and CDR2 YNLKQL (reference sequence). Trimming removed 7 bases from V and 5 bases from J; junction bases left unmatched: 5. CDR3 length: 14 residues. CDR3 bases read: TGTGCCAGCAAAGGGGGGACAGGGGATGCT. It is translated as CASKGGTGDA. The full CDR3 sequence reads CASKGGTGDAEQFF.

This clone was found a few times. The gene names given are mouse names. The CDR3 spells CAWGQANTEVFF. The covered CDR3 bases are TGTGCCTGGGGACAGGCGAACACA. The chain combines TRBV31 with TRBJ1-1; TRBD1 aligns across 7 bases. The read stops 4 residues short of the end of the CDR3; the missing end is completed from the germline J gene. J was trimmed by 1 base and V by 5 bases; bases with no gene match: 1. The CDR3 runs 12 residues. CDR1 is GKSSPN and CDR2 is SITVG in the germline V gene.